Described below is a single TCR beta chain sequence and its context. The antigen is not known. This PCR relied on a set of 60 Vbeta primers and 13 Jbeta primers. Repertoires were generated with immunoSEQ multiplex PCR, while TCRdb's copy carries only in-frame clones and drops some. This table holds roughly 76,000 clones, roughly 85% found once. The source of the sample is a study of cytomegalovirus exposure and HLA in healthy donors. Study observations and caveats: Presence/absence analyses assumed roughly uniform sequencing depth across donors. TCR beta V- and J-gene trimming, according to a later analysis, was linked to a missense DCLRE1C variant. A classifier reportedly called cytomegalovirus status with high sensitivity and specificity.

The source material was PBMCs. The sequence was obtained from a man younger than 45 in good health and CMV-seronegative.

CDR3 DNA sequence: TGCAGTGCCGGTGGGTCTAGCGGGAGAGTCCTTGGCAATGAGCAGTTCTTC. Translating gives CSAGGSSGRVLGNEQFF. The chain combines TRBV29-1 with TRBJ2-1; 10 bases are a match to TRBD2. The CDR3 length is 17 residues. Germline CDR1 and CDR2: SQVTM and ANQGSEA.